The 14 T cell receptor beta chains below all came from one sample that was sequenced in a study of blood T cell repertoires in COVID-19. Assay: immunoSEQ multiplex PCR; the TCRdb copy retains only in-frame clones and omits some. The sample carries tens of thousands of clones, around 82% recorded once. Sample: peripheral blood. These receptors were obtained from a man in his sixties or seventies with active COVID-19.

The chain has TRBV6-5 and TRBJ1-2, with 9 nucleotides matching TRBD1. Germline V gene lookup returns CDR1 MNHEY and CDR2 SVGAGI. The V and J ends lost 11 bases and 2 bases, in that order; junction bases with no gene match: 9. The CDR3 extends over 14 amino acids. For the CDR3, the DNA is TGTGCCTCTGCCGCAGGACAGGGGAACTATGGCTACACCTTC. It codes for CASAAGQGNYGYTF.

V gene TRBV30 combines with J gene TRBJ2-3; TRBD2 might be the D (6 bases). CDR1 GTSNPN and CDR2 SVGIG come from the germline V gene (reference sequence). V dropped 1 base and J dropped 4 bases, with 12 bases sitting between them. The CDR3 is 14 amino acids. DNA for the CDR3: TGTGCCTGGAGTGAGGAGGGTATTGCAGATACGCAGTATTTT. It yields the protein CAWSEEGIADTQYF. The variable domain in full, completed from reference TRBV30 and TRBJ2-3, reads SQTIHQWPATLVQPVGSPLSLECTVEGTSNPNLYWYRQAAGRGLQLLFYSVGIGQISSEVPQNLSASRPQDRQFILSSKKLLLSDSGFYLCAWSEEGIADTQYFGPGTRLTVL.

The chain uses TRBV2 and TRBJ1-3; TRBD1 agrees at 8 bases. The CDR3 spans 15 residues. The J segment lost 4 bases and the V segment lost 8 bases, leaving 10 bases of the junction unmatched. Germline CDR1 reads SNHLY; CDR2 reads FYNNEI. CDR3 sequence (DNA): TGTGCCAGCGATCCCCAGGGGGCGCGAGGAAACACCATATATTTT. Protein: CASDPQGARGNTIYF.

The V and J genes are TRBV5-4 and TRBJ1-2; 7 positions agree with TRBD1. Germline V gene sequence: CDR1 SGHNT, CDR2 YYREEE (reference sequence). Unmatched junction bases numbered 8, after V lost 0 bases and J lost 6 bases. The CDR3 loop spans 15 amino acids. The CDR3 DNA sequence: TGTGCCAGCAGCTTGGACAGGGGAAGATGGGATGGCTACACCTTC. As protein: CASSLDRGRWDGYTF.

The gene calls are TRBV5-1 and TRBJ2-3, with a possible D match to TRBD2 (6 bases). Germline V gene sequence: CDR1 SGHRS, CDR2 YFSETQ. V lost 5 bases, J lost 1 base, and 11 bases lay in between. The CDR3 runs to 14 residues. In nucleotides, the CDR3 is TGCGCCAGCAGTCGGGACTGGGGCACAGATACGCAGTATTTT. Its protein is CASSRDWGTDTQYF.

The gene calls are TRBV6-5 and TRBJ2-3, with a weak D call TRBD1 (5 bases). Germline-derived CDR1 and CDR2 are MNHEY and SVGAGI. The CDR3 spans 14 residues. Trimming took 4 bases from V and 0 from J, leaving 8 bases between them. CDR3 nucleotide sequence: TGTGCCAGCAGTTTGACAGCTAGCACAGATACGCAGTATTTT. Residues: CASSLTASTDTQYF.

The chain's CDR3 is CASSYGSGTDTQYF. CDR3 coding DNA: TGTGCCAGCAGTTATGGCTCCGGCACAGATACGCAGTATTTT. The chain carries TRBV6-5 and TRBJ2-3, with D unresolved. The CDR3 has 14 amino acids. V dropped 3 bases and J dropped 1 base, with 8 bases sitting between them. Germline CDR1 is MNHEY and CDR2 is SVGAGI.

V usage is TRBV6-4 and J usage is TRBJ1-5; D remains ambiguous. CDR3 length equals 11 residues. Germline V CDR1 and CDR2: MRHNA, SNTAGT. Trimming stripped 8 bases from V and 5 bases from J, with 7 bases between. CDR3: CASGGDQPQHF. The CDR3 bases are TGTGCCAGCGGCGGGGATCAGCCCCAGCATTTT.

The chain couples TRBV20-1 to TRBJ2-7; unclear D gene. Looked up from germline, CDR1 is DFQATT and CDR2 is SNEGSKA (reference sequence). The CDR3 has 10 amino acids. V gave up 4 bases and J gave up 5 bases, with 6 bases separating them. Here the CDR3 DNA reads TGCAGTGCTACGGCGGACGAGCAGTACTTC. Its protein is CSATADEQYF.

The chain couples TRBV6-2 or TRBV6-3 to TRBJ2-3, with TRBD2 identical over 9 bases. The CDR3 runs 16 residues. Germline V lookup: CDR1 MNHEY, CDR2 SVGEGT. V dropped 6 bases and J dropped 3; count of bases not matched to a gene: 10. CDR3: CASSLSGGISTDTQYF. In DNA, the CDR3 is TGTGCCAGCAGCCTTAGCGGGGGCATTTCTACAGATACGCAGTATTTT.

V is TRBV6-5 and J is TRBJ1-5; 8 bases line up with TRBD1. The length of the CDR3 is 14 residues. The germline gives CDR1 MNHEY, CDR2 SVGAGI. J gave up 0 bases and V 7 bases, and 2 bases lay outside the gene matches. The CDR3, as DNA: TGTGCCAGCACAGGGGGCAATAGCAATCAGCCCCAGCATTTT. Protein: CASTGGNSNQPQHF.

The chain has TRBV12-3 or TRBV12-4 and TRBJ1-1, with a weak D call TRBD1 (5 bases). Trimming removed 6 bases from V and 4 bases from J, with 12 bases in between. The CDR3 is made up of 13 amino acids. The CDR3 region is CASRVLRGTEAFF. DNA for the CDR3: TGTGCCAGCAGGGTTTTAAGGGGCACTGAAGCTTTCTTT.

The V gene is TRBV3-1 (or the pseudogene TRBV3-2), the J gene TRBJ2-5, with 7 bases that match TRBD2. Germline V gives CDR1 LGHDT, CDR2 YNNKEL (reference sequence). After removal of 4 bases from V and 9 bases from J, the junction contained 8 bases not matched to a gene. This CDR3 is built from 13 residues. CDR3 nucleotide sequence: TGTGCCAGCAGCCTGTTCATCGCGGGGGCCCAGTACTTC. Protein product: CASSLFIAGAQYF.

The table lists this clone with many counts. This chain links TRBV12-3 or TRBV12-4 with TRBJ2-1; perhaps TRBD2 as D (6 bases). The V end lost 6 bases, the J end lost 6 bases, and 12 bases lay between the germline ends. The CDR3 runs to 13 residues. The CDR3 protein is CASRGGLTNEQFF. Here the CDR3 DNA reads TGTGCCAGCAGGGGGGGACTTACCAATGAGCAGTTCTTC.